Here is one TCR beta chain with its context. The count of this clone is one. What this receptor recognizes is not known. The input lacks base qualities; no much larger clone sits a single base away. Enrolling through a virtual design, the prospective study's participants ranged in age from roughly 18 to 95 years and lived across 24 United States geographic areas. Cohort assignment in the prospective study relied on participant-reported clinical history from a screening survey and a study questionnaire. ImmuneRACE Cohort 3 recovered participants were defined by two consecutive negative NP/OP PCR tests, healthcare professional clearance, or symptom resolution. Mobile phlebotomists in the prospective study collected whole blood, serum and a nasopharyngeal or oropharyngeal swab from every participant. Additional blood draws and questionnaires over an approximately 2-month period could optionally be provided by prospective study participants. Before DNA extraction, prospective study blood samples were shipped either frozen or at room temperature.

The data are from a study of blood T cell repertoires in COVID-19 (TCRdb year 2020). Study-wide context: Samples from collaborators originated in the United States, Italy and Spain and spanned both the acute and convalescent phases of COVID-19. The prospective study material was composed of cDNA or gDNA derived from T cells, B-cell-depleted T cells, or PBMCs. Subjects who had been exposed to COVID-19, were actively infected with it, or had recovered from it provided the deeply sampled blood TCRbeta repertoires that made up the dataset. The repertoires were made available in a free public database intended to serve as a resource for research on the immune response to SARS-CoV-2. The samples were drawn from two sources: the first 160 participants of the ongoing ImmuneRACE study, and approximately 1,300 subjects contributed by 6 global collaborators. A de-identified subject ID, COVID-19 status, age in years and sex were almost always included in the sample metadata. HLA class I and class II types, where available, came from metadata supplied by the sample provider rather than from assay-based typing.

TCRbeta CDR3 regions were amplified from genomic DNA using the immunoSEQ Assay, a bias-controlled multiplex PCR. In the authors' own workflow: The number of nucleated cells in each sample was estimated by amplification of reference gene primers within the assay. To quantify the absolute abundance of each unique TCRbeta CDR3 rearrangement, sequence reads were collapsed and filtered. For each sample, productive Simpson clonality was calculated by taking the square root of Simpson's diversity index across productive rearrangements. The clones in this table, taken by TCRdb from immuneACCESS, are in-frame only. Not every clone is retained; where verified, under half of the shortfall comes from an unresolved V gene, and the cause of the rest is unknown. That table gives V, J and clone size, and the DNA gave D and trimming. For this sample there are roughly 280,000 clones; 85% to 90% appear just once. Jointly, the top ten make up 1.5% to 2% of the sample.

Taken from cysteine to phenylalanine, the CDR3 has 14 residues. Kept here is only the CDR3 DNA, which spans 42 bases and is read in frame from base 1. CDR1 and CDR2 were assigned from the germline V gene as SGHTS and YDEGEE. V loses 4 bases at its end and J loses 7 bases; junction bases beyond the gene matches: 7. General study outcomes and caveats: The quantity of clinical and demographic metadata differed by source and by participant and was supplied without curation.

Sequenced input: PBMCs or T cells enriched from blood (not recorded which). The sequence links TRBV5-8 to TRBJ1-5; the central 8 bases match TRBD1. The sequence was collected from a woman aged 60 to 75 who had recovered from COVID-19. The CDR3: CASSPGQAKQPQHF. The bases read TGTGCCAGCAGCCCGGGACAGGCGAAGCAGCCCCAGCATTTT.